This T cell receptor beta chain is from a study of shared clonotypes between healthy human individuals. Here immunoSEQ multiplex PCR was the method, and the copy in TCRdb shows in-frame clones only, minus some. This sample has 850,000 to 1,100,000 clones; about 80% occur once, and the top ten carry 0.7% to 0.95%. This receptor was taken from a man between 18 and 29 years old in good health. Some clones in this sample may be carry-over from other donors' samples. The source material was memory CD4+ T cells from PBMCs. Documented subset: CD45RA-negative fraction.

The DNA of the CDR3 is TGCGCCAGCAGAGTTAGCTCCTACAATGAGCAGTTCTTC. This translates into CASRVSSYNEQFF. The V gene is TRBV5-1, the J gene TRBJ2-1; D is undetermined. V was cut by 5 bases and J by 0 bases, with 6 bases left in between. The germline gives CDR1 SGHRS, CDR2 YFSETQ. The CDR3 contains 13 residues.